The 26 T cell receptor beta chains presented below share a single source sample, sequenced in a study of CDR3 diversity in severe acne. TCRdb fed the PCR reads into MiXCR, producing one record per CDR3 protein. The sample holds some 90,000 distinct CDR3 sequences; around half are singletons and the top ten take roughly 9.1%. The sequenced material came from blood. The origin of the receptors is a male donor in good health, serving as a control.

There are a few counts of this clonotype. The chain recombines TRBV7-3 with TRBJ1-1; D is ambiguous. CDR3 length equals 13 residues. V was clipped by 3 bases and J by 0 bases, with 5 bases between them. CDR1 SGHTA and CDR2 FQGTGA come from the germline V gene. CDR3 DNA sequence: TGTGCCAGCAGCTTTGTAATGAACACTGAAGCTTTCTTT. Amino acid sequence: CASSFVMNTEAFF.

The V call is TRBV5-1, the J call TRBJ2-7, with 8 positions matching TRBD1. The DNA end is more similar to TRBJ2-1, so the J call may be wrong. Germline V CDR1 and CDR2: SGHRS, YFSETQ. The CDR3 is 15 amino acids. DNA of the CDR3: TGCGCCAGCAGCTTGGGTGGACAGGGACTCAATGAGCAGTTCTTC. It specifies CASSLGGQGLNEQFF.

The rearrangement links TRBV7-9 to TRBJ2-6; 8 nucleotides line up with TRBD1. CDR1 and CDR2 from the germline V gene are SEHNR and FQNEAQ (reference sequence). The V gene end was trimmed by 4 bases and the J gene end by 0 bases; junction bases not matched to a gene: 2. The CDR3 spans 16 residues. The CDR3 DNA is TGTGCCAGCAGCTGGACAGGGAACTCTGGGGCCAACGTCCTGACTTTC. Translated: CASSWTGNSGANVLTF.

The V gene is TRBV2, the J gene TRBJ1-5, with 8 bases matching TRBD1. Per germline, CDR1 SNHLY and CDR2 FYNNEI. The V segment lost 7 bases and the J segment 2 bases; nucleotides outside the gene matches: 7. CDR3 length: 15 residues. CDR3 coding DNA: TGTGCCAGCACTCGGACAGGGAACGGCAATCAGCCCCAGCATTTT. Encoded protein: CASTRTGNGNQPQHF.

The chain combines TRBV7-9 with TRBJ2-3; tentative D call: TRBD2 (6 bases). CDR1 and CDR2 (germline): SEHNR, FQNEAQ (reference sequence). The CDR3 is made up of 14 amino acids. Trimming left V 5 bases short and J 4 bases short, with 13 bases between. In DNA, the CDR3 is TGTGCCAGCAGCCCCACGACTAGTGCAGATACGCAGTATTTT. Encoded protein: CASSPTTSADTQYF.

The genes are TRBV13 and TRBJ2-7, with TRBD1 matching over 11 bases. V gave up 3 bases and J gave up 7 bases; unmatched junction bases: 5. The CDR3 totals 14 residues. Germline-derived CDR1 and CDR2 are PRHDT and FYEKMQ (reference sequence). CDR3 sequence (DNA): TGTGCCAGCAGCTTCGGACAGGGGGCGAGGGAGCAGTACTTC. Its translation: CASSFGQGAREQYF.

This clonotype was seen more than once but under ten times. CDR3: CATSDSREQANVLTF. The CDR3 DNA is TGTGCCACCAGTGATTCAAGGGAACAGGCCAACGTCCTGACTTTC. The chain employs TRBV24-1 and TRBJ2-6; D is ambiguous. V lost 2 bases and J lost 6, with 10 bases in between. Germline CDR1 and CDR2: KGHDR and SFDVKD. The CDR3 runs 15 residues.

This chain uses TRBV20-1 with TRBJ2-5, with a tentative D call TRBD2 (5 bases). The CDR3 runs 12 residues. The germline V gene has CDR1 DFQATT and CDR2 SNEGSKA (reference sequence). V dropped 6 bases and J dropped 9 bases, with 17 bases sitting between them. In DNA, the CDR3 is TGCAGTGCACCGGACGGTCCCGGGGCCCAGTACTTC. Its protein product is CSAPDGPGAQYF.

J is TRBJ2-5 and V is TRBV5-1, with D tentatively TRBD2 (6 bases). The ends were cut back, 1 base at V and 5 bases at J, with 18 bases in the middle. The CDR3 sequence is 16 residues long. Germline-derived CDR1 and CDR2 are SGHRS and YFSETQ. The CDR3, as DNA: TGCGCCAGCAGCTTGCCGGGAGTGTTGTCTGGGGAGACCCAGTACTTC. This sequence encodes CASSLPGVLSGETQYF.

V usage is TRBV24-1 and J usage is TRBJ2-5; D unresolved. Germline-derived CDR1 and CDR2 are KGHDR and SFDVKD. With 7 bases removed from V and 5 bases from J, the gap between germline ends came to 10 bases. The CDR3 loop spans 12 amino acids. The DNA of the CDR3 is TGTGCCACCAGAGGGATCCCGGAGACCCAGTACTTC. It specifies CATRGIPETQYF.

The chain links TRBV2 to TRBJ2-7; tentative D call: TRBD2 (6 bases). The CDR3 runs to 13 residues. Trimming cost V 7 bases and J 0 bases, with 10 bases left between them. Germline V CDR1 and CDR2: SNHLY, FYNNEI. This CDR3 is CASTGLCSYEQYF. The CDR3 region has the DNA TGTGCCAGCACTGGACTATGCTCCTACGAGCAGTACTTC.

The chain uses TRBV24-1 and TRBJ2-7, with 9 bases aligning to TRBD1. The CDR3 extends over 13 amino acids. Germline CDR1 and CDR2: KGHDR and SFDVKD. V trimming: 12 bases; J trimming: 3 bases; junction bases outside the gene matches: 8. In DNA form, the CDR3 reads TGTGCCGGGGAAGGGGGACAGGGCTACGAGCAGTACTTC. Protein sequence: CAGEGGQGYEQYF.

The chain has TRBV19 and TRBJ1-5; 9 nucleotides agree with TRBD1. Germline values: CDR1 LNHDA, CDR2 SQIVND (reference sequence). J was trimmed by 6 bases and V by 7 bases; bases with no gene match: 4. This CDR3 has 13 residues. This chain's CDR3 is CASKDRGSQPQHF. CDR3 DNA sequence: TGTGCCAGTAAGGACAGGGGCAGTCAGCCCCAGCATTTT.

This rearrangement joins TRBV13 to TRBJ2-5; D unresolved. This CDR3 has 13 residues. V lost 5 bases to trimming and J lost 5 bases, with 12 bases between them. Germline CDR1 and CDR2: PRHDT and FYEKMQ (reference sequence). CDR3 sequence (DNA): TGTGCCAGCAGCCAACACGCGATCGAGACCCAGTACTTC. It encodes CASSQHAIETQYF.

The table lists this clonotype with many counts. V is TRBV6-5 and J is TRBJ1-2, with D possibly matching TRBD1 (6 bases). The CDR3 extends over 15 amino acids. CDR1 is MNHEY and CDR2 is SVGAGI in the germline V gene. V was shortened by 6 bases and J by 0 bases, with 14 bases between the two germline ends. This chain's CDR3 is CASSLGQNPNYGYTF. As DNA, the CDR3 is TGTGCCAGCAGCCTTGGACAGAACCCTAACTATGGCTACACCTTC.

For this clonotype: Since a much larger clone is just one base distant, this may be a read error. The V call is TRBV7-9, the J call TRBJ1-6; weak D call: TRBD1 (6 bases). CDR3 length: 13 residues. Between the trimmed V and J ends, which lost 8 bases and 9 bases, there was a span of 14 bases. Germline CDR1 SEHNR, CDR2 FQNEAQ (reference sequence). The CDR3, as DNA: TGTGCCAGCGGCAGGGACATTCTTTCACCCCTCCACTTT. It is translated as CASGRDILSPLHF.

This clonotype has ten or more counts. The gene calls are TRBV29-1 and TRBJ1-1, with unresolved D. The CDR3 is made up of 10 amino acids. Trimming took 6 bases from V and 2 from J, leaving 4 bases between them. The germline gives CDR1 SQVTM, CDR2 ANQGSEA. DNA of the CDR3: TGCAGCGTGGATAACACTGAAGCTTTCTTT. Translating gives CSVDNTEAFF.

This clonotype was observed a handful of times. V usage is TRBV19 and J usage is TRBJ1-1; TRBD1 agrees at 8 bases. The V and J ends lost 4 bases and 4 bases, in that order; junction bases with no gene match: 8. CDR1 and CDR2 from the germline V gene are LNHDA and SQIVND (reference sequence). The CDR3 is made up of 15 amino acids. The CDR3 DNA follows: TGTGCCAGTAGTACAGCGACAGGGGTGGGCACTGAAGCTTTCTTT. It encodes CASSTATGVGTEAFF.

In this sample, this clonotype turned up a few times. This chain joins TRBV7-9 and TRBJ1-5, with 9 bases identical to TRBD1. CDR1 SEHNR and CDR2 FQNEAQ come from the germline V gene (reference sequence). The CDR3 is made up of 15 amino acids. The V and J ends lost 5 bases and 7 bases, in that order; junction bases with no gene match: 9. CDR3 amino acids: CASSPPWDREQPQHF. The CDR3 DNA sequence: TGTGCCAGCAGCCCTCCCTGGGACAGGGAACAGCCCCAGCATTTT. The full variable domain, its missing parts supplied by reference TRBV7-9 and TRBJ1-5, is DTGVSQNPRHKITKRGQNVTFRCDPISEHNRLYWYRQTLGQGPEFLTYFQNEAQLEKSRLLSDRFSAERPKGSFSTLEIQRTEQGDSAMYLCASSPPWDREQPQHFGDGTRLSIL.

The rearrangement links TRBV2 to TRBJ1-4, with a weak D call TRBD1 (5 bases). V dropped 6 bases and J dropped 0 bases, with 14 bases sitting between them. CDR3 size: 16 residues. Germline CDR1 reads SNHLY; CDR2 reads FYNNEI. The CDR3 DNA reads TGTGCCAGCAGGTTAGGACAAGCGACAACTAATGAAAAACTGTTTTTT. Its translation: CASRLGQATTNEKLFF.

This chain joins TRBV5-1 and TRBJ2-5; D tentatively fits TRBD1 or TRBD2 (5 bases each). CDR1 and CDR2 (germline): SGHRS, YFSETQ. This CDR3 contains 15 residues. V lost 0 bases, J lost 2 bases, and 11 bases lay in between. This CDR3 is CASSLAGALQETQYF. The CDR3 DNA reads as TGCGCCAGCAGCTTGGCCGGGGCATTACAAGAGACCCAGTACTTC.

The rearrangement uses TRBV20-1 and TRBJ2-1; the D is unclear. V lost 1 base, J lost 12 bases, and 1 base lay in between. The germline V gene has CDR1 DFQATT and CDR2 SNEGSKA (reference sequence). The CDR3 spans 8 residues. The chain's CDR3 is CSARGQFF. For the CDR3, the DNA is TGCAGTGCTAGAGGGCAGTTCTTC.

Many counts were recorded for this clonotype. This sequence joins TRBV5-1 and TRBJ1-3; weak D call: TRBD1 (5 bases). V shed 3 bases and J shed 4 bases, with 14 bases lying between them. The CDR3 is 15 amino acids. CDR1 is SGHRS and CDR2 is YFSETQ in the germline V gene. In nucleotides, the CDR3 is TGCGCCAGCAGCTCCTACACAGGACGCGGAAACACCATATATTTT. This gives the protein CASSSYTGRGNTIYF.

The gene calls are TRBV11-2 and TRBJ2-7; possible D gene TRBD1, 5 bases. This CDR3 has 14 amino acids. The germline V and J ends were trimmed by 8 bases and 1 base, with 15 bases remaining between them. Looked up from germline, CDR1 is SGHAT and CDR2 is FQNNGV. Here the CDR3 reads CASSPVGRSYEQYF. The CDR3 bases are TGTGCCAGCTCCCCAGTGGGGCGGTCCTACGAGCAGTACTTC.

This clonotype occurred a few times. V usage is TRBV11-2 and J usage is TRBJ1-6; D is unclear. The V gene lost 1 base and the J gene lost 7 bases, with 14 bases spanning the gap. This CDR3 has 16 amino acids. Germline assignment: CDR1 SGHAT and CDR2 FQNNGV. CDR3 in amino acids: CASSLASTAKNSPLHF. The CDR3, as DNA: TGTGCCAGCAGCTTAGCTAGTACAGCGAAGAATTCACCCCTCCACTTT. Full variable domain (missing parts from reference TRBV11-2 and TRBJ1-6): EAGVAQSPRYKIIEKRQSVAFWCNPISGHATLYWYQQILGQGPKLLIQFQNNGVVDDSQLPKDRFSAERLKGVDSTLKIQPAKLEDSAVYLCASSLASTAKNSPLHFGNGTRLTVT.

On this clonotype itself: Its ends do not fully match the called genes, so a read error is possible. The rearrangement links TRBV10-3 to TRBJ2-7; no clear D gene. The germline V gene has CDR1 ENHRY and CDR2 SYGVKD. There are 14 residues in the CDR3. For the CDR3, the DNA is TGTGCCAGCAGTGGAACTGGCGGAACCTACGAGCAGTACTTC. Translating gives CASSGTGGTYEQYF.